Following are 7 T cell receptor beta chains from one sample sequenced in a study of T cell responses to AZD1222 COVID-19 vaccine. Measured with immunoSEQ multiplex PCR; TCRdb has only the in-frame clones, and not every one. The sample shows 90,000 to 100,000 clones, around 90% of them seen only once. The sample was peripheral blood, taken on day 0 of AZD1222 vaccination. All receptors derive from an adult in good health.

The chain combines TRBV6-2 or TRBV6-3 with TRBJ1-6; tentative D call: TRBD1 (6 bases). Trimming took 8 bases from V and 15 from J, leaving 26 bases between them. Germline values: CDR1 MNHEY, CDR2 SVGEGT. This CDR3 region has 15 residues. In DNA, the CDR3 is TGTGCCAGCGGCCAGACCGGGACAAAAGGCGGGGGCCTCCACTTT. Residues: CASGQTGTKGGGLHF.

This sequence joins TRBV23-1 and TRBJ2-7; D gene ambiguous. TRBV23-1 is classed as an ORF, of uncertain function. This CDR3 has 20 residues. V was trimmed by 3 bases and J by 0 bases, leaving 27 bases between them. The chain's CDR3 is CASSHLFSVAGKGFSYEQYF. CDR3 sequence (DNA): TGCGCCAGCAGTCATTTATTCTCGGTGGCAGGCAAAGGATTCTCCTACGAGCAGTACTTC.

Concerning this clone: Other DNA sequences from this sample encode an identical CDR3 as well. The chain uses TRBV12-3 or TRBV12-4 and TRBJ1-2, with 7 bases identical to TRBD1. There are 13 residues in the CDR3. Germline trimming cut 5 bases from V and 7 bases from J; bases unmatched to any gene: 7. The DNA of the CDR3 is TGTGCCAGCAGTCCCGACAGGGTGGTTGGCTACACCTTC. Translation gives CASSPDRVVGYTF.

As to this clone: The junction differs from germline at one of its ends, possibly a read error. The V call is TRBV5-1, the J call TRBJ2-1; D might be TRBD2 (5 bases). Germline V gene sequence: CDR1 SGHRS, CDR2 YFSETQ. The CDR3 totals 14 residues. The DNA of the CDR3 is TGTGCCAGCAGCTTGGGTGCAGCGGTGAATGAGCAGTTCTTC. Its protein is CASSLGAAVNEQFF.

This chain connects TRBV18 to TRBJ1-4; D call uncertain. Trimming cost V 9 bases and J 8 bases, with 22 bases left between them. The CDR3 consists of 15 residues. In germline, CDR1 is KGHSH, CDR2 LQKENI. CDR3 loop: CASSFGPQLKEKLFF. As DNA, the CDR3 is TGTGCCAGTTCCTTCGGGCCGCAGTTGAAGGAAAAACTGTTTTTT.

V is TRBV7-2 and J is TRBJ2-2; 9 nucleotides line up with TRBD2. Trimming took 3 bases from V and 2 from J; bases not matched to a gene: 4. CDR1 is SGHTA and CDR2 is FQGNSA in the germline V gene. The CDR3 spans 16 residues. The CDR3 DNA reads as TGTGCCAGCAGCTTTTCTAGCGGGACTAACACCGGGGAGCTGTTTTTT. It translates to CASSFSSGTNTGELFF.

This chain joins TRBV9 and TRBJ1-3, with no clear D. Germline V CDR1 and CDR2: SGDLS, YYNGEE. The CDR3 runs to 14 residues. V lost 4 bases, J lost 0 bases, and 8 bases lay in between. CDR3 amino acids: CASSPTISGNTIYF. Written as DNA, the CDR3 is TGTGCCAGCAGCCCGACGATCTCTGGAAACACCATATATTTT.